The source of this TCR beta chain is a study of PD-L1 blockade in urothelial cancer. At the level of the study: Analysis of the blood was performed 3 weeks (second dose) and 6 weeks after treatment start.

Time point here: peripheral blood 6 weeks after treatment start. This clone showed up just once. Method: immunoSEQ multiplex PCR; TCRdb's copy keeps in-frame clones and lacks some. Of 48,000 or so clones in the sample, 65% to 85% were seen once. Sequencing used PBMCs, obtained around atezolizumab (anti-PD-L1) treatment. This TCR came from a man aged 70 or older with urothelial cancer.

CDR3 in amino acids: CASSLAVQETQYF. The CDR3 DNA reads TGTGCCAGCAGCCTAGCGGTCCAAGAGACCCAGTACTTC. The chain uses TRBV14 and TRBJ2-5; a possible D gene is TRBD2 (6 bases). The ends were cut back, 4 bases at V and 1 base at J, with 7 bases in the middle. CDR3 length: 13 amino acids. Per the germline V gene, CDR1 is SGHDN and CDR2 is FVKESK.